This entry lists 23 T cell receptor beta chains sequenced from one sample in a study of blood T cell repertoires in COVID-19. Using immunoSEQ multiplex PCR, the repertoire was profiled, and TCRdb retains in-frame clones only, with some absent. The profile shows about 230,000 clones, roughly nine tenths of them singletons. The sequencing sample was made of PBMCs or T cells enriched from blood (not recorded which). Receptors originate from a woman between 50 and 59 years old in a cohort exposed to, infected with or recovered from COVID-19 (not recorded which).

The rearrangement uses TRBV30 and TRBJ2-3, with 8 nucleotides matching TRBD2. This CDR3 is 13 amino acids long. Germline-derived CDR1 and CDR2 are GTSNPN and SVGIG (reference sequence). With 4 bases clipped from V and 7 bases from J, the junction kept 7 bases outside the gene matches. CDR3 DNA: TGTGCCTGGAACGCGGGGGGCTTTTATACGCAGTATTTT. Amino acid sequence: CAWNAGGFYTQYF.

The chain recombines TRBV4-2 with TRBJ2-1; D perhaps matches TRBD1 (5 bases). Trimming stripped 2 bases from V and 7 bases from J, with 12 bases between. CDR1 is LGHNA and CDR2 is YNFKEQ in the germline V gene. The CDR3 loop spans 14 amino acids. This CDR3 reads CASSQSTVNNEQFF. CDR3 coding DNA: TGTGCCAGCAGCCAATCGACAGTCAATAATGAGCAGTTCTTC.

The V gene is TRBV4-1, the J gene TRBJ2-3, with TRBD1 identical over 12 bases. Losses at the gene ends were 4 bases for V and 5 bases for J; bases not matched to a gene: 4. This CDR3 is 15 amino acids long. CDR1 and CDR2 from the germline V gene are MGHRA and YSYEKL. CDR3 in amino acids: CASSRGTGGLDTQYF. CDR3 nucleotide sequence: TGCGCCAGCAGCCGAGGGACAGGGGGCTTAGATACGCAGTATTTT.

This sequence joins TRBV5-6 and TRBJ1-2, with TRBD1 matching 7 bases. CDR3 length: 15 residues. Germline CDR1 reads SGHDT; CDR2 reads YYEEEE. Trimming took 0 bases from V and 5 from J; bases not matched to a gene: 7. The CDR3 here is CASSLGLQGSYGYTF. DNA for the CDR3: TGTGCCAGCAGCTTGGGACTACAGGGGAGTTATGGCTACACCTTC.

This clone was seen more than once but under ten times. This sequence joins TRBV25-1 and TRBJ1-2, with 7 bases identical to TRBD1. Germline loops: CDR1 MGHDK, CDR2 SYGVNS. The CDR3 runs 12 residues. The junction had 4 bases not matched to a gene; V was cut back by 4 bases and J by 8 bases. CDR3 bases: TGTGCCAGCAGTGGACAGGGACTGGGCTACACCTTC. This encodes CASSGQGLGYTF.

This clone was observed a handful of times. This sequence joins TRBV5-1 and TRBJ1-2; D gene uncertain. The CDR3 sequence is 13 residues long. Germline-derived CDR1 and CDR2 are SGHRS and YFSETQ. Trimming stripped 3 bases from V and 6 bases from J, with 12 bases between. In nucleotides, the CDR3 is TGCGCCAGCAGCTCCCATGGGCAGGATGGCTACACCTTC. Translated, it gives CASSSHGQDGYTF.

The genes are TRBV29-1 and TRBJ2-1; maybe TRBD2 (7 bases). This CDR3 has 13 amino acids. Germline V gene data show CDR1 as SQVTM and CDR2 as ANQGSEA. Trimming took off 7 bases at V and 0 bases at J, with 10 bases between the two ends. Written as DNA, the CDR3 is TGCAGCGGGGGGGGCTTCTCCTACAATGAGCAGTTCTTC. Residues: CSGGGFSYNEQFF.

This CDR3 reads CASSSSTSGEAFF. CDR3 coding DNA: TGTGCCAGCAGTTCTTCCACCTCAGGGGAAGCTTTCTTT. V usage is TRBV27 and J usage is TRBJ1-1, with D possibly matching TRBD1 (5 bases). Germline V gene data show CDR1 as MNHEY and CDR2 as SMNVEV (reference sequence). There are 13 residues in the CDR3. Trimming removed 4 bases at V and 8 bases at J, with 14 bases between.

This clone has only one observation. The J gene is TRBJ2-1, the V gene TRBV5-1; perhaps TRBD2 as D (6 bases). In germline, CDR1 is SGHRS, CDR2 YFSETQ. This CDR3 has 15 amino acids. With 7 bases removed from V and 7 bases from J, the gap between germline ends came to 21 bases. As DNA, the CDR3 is TGCGCCAGCCGAAGAGCGTGGGACGGGGGTAATGAGCAGTTCTTC. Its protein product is CASRRAWDGGNEQFF.

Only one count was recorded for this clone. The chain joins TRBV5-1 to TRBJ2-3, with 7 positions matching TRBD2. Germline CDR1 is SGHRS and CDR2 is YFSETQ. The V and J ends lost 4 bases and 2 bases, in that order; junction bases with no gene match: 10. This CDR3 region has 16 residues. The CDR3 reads CASSHLGGSPTDTQYF. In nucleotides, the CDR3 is TGCGCCAGCAGCCACTTGGGGGGGAGCCCCACAGATACGCAGTATTTT.

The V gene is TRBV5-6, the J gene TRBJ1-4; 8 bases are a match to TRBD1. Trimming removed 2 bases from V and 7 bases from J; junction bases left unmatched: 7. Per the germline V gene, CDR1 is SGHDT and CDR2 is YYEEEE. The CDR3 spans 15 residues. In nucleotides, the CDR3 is TGTGCCAGCAGCTTTGGACAGGGAGGGAGTGAAAAACTGTTTTTT. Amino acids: CASSFGQGGSEKLFF. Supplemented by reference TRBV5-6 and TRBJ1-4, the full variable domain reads DAGVTQSPTHLIKTRGQQVTLRCSPKSGHDTVSWYQQALGQGPQFIFQYYEEEERQRGNFPDRFSGHQFPNYSSELNVNALLLGDSALYLCASSFGQGGSEKLFFGSGTQLSVL.

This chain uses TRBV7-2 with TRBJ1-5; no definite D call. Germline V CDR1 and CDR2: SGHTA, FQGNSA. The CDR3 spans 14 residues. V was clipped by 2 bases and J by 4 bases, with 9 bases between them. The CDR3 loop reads CASSLNSVNQPQHF. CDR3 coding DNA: TGTGCCAGCAGCTTAAATTCGGTAAATCAGCCCCAGCATTTT. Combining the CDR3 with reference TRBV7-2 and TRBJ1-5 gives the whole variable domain GAGVSQSPSNKVTEKGKDVELRCDPISGHTALYWYRQSLGQGLEFLIYFQGNSAPDKSGLPSDRFSAERTGGSVSTLTIQRTQQEDSAVYLCASSLNSVNQPQHFGDGTRLSIL.

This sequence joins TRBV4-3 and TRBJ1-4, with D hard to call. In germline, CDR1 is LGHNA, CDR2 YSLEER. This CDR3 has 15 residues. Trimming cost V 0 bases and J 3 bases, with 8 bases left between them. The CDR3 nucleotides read TGCGCCAGCAGCCAAGACCTGAGAGCTAATGAAAAACTGTTTTTT. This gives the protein CASSQDLRANEKLFF.

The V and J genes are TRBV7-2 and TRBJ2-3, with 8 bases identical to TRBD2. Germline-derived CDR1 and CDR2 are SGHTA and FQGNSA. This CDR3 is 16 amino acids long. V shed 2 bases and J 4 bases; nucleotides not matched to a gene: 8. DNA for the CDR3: TGTGCCAGCAGCTTAAGGCTCGGGGGGGTTTCAGATACGCAGTATTTT. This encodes CASSLRLGGVSDTQYF.

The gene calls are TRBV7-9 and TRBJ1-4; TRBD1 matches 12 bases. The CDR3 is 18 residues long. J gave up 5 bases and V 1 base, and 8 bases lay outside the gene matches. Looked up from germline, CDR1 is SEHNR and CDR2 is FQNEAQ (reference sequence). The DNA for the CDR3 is TGTGCCAGCAGCTTAGTTGGGACAGGGGGCGGTGAAAATGAAAAACTGTTTTTT. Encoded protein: CASSLVGTGGGENEKLFF.

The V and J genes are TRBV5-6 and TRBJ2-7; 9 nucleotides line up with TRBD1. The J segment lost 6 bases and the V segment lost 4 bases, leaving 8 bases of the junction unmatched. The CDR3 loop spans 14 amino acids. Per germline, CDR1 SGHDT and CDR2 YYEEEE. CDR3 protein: CASSPAGTGIEQYF. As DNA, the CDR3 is TGTGCCAGCAGCCCTGCCGGGACAGGGATCGAGCAGTACTTC. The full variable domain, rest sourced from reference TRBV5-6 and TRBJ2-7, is DAGVTQSPTHLIKTRGQQVTLRCSPKSGHDTVSWYQQALGQGPQFIFQYYEEEERQRGNFPDRFSGHQFPNYSSELNVNALLLGDSALYLCASSPAGTGIEQYFGPGTRLTVT.

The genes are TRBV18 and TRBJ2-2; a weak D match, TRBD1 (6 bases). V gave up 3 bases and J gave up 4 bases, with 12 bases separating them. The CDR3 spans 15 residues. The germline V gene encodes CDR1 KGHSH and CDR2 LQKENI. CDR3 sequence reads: CASSPQGHTTGELFF. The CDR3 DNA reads TGTGCCAGCTCACCGCAGGGACACACCACCGGGGAGCTGTTTTTT.

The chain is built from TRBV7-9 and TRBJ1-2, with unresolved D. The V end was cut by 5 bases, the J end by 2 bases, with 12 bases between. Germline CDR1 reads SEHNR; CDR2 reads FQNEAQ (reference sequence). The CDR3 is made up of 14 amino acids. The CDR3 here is CASSVGEINYGYTF. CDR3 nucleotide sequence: TGTGCCAGCAGCGTCGGTGAGATCAACTATGGCTACACCTTC.

This CDR3 is CATSSPRAGENEKLFF. CDR3 nucleotides: TGTGCCACCAGCAGCCCACGGGCAGGGGAGAATGAAAAACTGTTTTTT. The chain recombines TRBV15 with TRBJ1-4; D possibly corresponds to TRBD1 (6 bases). CDR1 and CDR2 from the germline V gene are LNHNV and YYDKDF (reference sequence). The V gene lost 3 bases and the J gene lost 5 bases, with 16 bases spanning the gap. The CDR3 is 16 residues long.

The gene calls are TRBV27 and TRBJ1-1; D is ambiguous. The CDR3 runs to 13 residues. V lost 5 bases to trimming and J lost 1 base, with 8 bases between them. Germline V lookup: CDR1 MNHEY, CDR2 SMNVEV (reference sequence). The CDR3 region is CASSLLWNTEAFF. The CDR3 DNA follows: TGTGCCAGCAGTCTCCTATGGAACACTGAAGCTTTCTTT.

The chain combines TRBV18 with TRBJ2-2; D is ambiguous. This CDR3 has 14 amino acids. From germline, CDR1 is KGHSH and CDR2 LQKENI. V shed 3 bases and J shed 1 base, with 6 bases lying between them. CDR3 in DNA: TGTGCCAGCTCACCGGCAGGGAACACCGGGGAGCTGTTTTTT. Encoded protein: CASSPAGNTGELFF.

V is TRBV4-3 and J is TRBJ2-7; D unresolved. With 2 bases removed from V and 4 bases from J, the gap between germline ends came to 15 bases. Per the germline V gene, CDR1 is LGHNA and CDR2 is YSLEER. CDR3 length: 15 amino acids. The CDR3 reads CASSQQIISSYEQYF. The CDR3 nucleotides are TGCGCCAGCAGCCAACAGATAATCTCCTCGTACGAGCAGTACTTC.

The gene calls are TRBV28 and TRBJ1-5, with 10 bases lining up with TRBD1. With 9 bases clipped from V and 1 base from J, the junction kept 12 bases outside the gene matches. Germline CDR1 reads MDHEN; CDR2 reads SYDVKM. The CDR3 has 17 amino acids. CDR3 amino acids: CASSPSGQGFSNQPQHF. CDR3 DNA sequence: TGTGCCAGTAGTCCCTCGGGACAGGGGTTCAGCAATCAGCCCCAGCATTTT.